What follows are 22 T cell receptor beta chains derived from one specimen sequenced in a study of shared clonotypes between healthy human individuals. Assay: immunoSEQ multiplex PCR; the TCRdb copy retains only in-frame clones and omits some. The sample has approximately 350,000 clones, approximately 74% seen once. Sequenced input: memory CD4+ T cells sorted from blood. Subset of the sample: CD45RA-negative fraction. These receptors came from a man aged 30 to 39 in good health.

V usage is TRBV28 and J usage is TRBJ2-3; tentative D call: TRBD1 (6 bases). The CDR3 runs 12 residues. Germline V gives CDR1 MDHEN, CDR2 SYDVKM. Trimming took 8 bases from V and 3 from J, leaving 9 bases between them. DNA for the CDR3: TGTGCCAGCCACACAGGGACAGATACGCAGTATTTT. It is translated as CASHTGTDTQYF.

This clone was recorded once. The chain couples TRBV18 to TRBJ2-5; a possible D gene is TRBD1 (5 bases). The CDR3 sequence is 14 residues long. The V end was cut by 2 bases, the J end by 5 bases, with 12 bases between. From germline, CDR1 is KGHSH and CDR2 LQKENI. The CDR3 loop reads CASSPMSGRETQYF. In nucleotides, the CDR3 is TGTGCCAGCTCACCAATGTCAGGGCGGGAGACCCAGTACTTC.

This clone appeared a few times. V and J are TRBV18 and TRBJ1-1; D remains unclear. The CDR3 sequence is 14 residues long. Per the germline V gene, CDR1 is KGHSH and CDR2 is LQKENI. V lost 0 bases and J 0 bases, leaving 5 bases between the germline ends. The CDR3 protein is CASSPPYLNTEAFF. The CDR3 DNA reads as TGTGCCAGCTCACCACCATACTTGAACACTGAAGCTTTCTTT. The full variable domain, with the rest looked up from reference TRBV18 and TRBJ1-1, is NAGVMQNPRHLVRRRGQEARLRCSPMKGHSHVYWYRQLPEEGLKFMVYLQKENIIDESGMPKERFSAEFPKEGPSILRIQQVVRGDSAAYFCASSPPYLNTEAFFGQGTRLTVV.

This clone was recorded many times. The rearrangement joins TRBV23-1 to TRBJ1-5; 9 nucleotides match TRBD1. TRBV23-1 is treated as an ORF (open reading frame) with a function not yet certain. The trim removed 8 bases at V and 6 bases at J, leaving 11 bases unmatched. The length of the CDR3 is 15 residues. The CDR3, as DNA: TGCGCCAGCCATTATTCAGGGACAGGGCCTCAGCCCCAGCATTTT. Translation gives CASHYSGTGPQPQHF.

This sequence joins TRBV2 and TRBJ2-7; D gene uncertain. The CDR3 extends over 12 amino acids. Trimming took off 6 bases at V and 3 bases at J, with 9 bases between the two ends. Looked up from germline, CDR1 is SNHLY and CDR2 is FYNNEI. The CDR3 region has the DNA TGTGCCAGCAGCCGGGTGGACTACGAGCAGTACTTC. Protein sequence: CASSRVDYEQYF. Full variable domain (missing parts from reference TRBV2 and TRBJ2-7): EPEVTQTPSHQVTQMGQEVILRCVPISNHLYFYWYRQILGQKVEFLVSFYNNEISEKSEIFDDQFSVERPDGSNFTLKIRSTKLEDSAMYFCASSRVDYEQYFGPGTRLTVT.

The chain carries TRBV18 and TRBJ2-5; D possibly uses TRBD1 or TRBD2 (5 bases each). Germline assignment: CDR1 KGHSH and CDR2 LQKENI. CDR3 length: 14 residues. Deletions cut 1 base from V and 4 bases from J, with 10 bases between. The CDR3 loop is CASSPRAGTETQYF. The DNA for the CDR3 is TGTGCCAGCTCACCACGTGCAGGGACAGAGACCCAGTACTTC.

In its sample, this clone was seen a few times. The J gene is TRBJ2-3, the V gene TRBV27; 7 positions match TRBD2. This CDR3 is built from 14 residues. V was pared by 4 bases and J by 3 bases, with 4 bases of the junction left unmatched. CDR1 is MNHEY and CDR2 is SMNVEV in the germline V gene (reference sequence). In nucleotides, the CDR3 is TGTGCCAGCAGTTCGACGCGGGGGACAGATACGCAGTATTTT. It encodes CASSSTRGTDTQYF.

This rearrangement joins TRBV28 to TRBJ1-5; TRBD1 aligns across 9 bases. Germline V CDR1 and CDR2: MDHEN, SYDVKM. Trimming cost V 5 bases and J 6 bases; bases outside gene matches: 8. The CDR3 loop spans 15 amino acids. The CDR3 DNA is TGTGCCAGCAGTCCAACAGGGGGCGGAGGTCAGCCCCAGCATTTT. This encodes CASSPTGGGGQPQHF. The full variable domain, with the rest looked up from reference TRBV28 and TRBJ1-5, is DVKVTQSSRYLVKRTGEKVFLECVQDMDHENMFWYRQDPGLGLRLIYFSYDVKMKEKGDIPEGYSVSREKKERFSLILESASTNQTSMYLCASSPTGGGGQPQHFGDGTRLSIL.

The chain has TRBV18 and TRBJ1-1; TRBD1 is a possible D gene (5 bases). Trimming removed 5 bases from V and 1 base from J, with 17 bases in between. The CDR3 has 16 residues. Germline assignment: CDR1 KGHSH and CDR2 LQKENI. The CDR3 nucleotides are TGTGCCAGCTCAACAAGGACCGGCGGGGGGAACACTGAAGCTTTCTTT. Translated: CASSTRTGGGNTEAFF.

A single count supports this clone. The V and J genes are TRBV7-2 and TRBJ2-1; TRBD2 matches 7 bases. The CDR3 is 13 amino acids. Germline-derived CDR1 and CDR2 are SGHTA and FQGNSA. The ends lost 3 bases at V and 8 bases at J; junction bases unmatched: 4. The CDR3 here is CASSLAGAHEQFF. In nucleotides, the CDR3 is TGTGCCAGCAGCTTGGCGGGAGCCCATGAGCAGTTCTTC.

The V call is TRBV9, the J call TRBJ2-1, with 10 positions matching TRBD1. The CDR3 sequence is 15 residues long. The V gene end was trimmed by 0 bases and the J gene end by 6 bases; junction bases not matched to a gene: 3. Germline CDR1 and CDR2: SGDLS and YYNGEE. This CDR3 is CASSVVGTGVNEQFF. CDR3 sequence (DNA): TGTGCCAGCAGCGTAGTTGGGACAGGGGTCAATGAGCAGTTCTTC.

The V call is TRBV14, the J call TRBJ1-5; 7 bases align to TRBD1. Unmatched junction bases numbered 9, after V lost 10 bases and J lost 0 bases. Germline V gene data show CDR1 as SGHDN and CDR2 as FVKESK. The CDR3 sequence is 15 residues long. The CDR3 nucleotides read TGTGCCATCCAGGACAGGAAGAATAGCAATCAGCCCCAGCATTTT. Residues: CAIQDRKNSNQPQHF.

The chain joins TRBV6-5 to TRBJ2-1; D ambiguous. The CDR3 is 13 residues long. Between the trimmed V and J ends, which lost 2 bases and 7 bases, there was a span of 9 bases. Germline CDR1 and CDR2: MNHEY and SVGAGI. The CDR3 sequence: CASSYQDANEQFF. CDR3 nucleotides: TGTGCCAGCAGTTACCAAGACGCAAATGAGCAGTTCTTC.

The chain's CDR3 is CATGGGGGGNTIYF. Written as DNA, the CDR3 is TGTGCCACCGGGGGGGGTGGAGGTGGAAACACCATATATTTT. This chain joins TRBV6-6 and TRBJ1-3; maybe TRBD1 (5 bases). The germline V and J ends were trimmed by 10 bases and 3 bases, with 16 bases remaining between them. Per germline, CDR1 MNHNY and CDR2 SVGAGI (reference sequence). This CDR3 has 14 amino acids.

J is TRBJ1-4 and V is TRBV6-5, with 7 bases aligning to TRBD1. CDR1 is MNHEY, CDR2 SVGAGI, per germline. The V gene end was trimmed by 2 bases and the J gene end by 10 bases; junction bases not matched to a gene: 13. This CDR3 contains 16 residues. In DNA, the CDR3 is TGTGCCAGCAGTTACGACAGGGCCGACCTGTTCGGAAAACTGTTTTTT. Protein: CASSYDRADLFGKLFF.

J is TRBJ2-5 and V is TRBV10-3; TRBD1 aligns across 7 bases. Unmatched junction bases numbered 6, after V lost 4 bases and J lost 1 base. This CDR3 spans 15 amino acids. Germline V gives CDR1 ENHRY, CDR2 SYGVKD. In DNA form, the CDR3 reads TGTGCCATCAGTGGGTTGAACAGGGGCCAAGAGACCCAGTACTTC. Encoded protein: CAISGLNRGQETQYF.

This clone was observed a few times. The V gene is TRBV2, the J gene TRBJ2-2, with a weak D call TRBD1 (6 bases). Germline CDR1 and CDR2: SNHLY and FYNNEI. The CDR3 loop spans 13 amino acids. Trimming removed 8 bases from V and 3 bases from J, with 10 bases in between. The DNA for the CDR3 is TGTGCCAGCGGAACAGGGTACACCGGGGAGCTGTTTTTT. It encodes CASGTGYTGELFF. Combining the CDR3 with reference TRBV2 and TRBJ2-2 gives the whole variable domain EPEVTQTPSHQVTQMGQEVILRCVPISNHLYFYWYRQILGQKVEFLVSFYNNEISEKSEIFDDQFSVERPDGSNFTLKIRSTKLEDSAMYFCASGTGYTGELFFGEGSRLTVL.

This clone showed up just a few times. The chain is built from TRBV29-1 and TRBJ2-1; the match to TRBD2 covers 10 bases. V shed 4 bases, J shed 9 bases, and the junction held 21 bases outside the gene matches. The CDR3 has 18 amino acids. Germline-derived CDR1 and CDR2 are SQVTM and ANQGSEA. The CDR3 coding sequence is TGCAGCGTTGTCCCAAGCGGGAGGGCCGTCTCCATCGTGAGTGAGCAGTTCTTC. Residues: CSVVPSGRAVSIVSEQFF.

The chain recombines TRBV11-3 with TRBJ2-1; D remains unclear. Trimming took 3 bases from V and 9 from J, leaving 12 bases between them. Germline V gene lookup returns CDR1 SGHNT and CDR2 YENEEA. This CDR3 comprises 13 residues. DNA of the CDR3: TGTGCCAGCAGCTTCGACGGCCCCCGTGAGCAGTTCTTC. Translating it yields CASSFDGPREQFF.

The chain joins TRBV5-4 to TRBJ2-1; TRBD1 is a possible D gene (6 bases). The germline V and J ends were trimmed by 4 bases and 0 bases, with 8 bases remaining between them. The CDR3 has 14 residues. CDR1 is SGHNT and CDR2 is YYREEE in the germline V gene (reference sequence). The chain's CDR3 is CASSDRPSYNEQFF. DNA for the CDR3: TGTGCCAGCAGCGACAGGCCCTCCTACAATGAGCAGTTCTTC.

The chain employs TRBV28 and TRBJ1-2; D is perhaps TRBD1 (6 bases). The germline V gene encodes CDR1 MDHEN and CDR2 SYDVKM. V was clipped by 6 bases and J by 7 bases, with 15 bases between them. The CDR3 has 13 residues. The CDR3 region has the DNA TGTGCCAGCAGGCCAACAGGGAGCGTTGGCTACACCTTC. Its protein is CASRPTGSVGYTF.

The CDR3 DNA sequence: TGTGCCAGCAGCTTAGCAGGGGGCTACAATGAGCAGTTCTTC. Translated: CASSLAGGYNEQFF. The chain carries TRBV11-3 and TRBJ2-1, with TRBD1 matching 7 bases. V gave up 1 base and J gave up 3 bases; unmatched junction bases: 0. Per the germline V gene, CDR1 is SGHNT and CDR2 is YENEEA. The CDR3 length is 14 residues.